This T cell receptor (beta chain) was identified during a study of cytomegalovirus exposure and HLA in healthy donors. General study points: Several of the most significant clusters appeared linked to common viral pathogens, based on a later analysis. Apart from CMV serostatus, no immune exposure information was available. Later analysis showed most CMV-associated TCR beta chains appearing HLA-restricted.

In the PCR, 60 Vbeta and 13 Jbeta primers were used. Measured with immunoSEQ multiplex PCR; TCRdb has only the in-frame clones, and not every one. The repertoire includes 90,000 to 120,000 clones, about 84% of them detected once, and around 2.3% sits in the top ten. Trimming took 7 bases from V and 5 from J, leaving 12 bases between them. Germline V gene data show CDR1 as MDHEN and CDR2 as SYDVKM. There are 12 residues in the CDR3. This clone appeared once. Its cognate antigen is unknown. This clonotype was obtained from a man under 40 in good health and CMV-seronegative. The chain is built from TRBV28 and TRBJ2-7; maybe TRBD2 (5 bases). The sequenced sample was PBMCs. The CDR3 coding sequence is TGTGCCAGCAACGTACAGAGGGACGAGCAGTACTTC. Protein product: CASNVQRDEQYF.